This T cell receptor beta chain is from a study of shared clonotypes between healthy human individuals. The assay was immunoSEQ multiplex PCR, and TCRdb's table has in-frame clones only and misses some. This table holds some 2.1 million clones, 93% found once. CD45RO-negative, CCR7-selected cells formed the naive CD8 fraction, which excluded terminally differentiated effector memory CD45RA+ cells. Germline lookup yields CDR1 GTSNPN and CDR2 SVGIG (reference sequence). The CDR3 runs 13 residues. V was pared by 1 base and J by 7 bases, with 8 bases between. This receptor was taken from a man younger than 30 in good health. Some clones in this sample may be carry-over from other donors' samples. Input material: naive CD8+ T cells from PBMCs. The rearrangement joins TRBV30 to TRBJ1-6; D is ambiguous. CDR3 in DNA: TGTGCCTGGAGTGGAGGAACAAATTCACCCCTCCACTTT. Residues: CAWSGGTNSPLHF.